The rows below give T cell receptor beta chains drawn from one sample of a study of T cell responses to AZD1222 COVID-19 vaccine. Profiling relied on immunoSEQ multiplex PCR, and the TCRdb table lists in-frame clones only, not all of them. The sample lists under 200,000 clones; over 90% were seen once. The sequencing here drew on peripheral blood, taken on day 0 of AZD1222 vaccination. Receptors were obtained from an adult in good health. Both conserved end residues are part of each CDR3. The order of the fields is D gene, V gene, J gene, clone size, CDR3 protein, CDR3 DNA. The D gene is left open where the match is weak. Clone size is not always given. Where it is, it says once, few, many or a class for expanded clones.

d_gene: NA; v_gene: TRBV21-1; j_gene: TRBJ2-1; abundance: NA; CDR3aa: CASSILLAWWGEQFF; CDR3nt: TGTGCCAGCAGCATCTTACTAGCCTGGTGGGGTGAGCAGTTCTTC
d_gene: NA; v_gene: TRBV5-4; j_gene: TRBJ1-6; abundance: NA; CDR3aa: CASSLWNSPLHF; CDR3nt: TGTGCCAGCAGCCTATGGAATTCACCCCTCCACTTT
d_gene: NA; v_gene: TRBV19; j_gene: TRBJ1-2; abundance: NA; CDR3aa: CASSIDRGGKKGTYGYTF; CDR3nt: TGTGCCAGTAGTATAGATCGGGGCGGGAAGAAGGGGACCTATGGCTACACCTTC
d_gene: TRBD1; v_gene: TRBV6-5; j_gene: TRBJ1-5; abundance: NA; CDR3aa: CASSRDRQSNQPQHF; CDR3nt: TGTGCCAGCAGCCGGGACAGGCAGAGCAATCAGCCCCAGCATTTT
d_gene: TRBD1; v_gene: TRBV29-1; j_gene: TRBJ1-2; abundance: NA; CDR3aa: CSVRDRDYGYTF; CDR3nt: TGCAGCGTGAGGGACAGGGACTATGGCTACACCTTC
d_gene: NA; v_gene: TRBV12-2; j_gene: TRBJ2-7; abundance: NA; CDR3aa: CASRLARKGWASGRHEQYF; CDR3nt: TGTGCAAGTCGCTTAGCAAGGAAAGGTTGGGCTAGCGGGAGACACGAGCAGTACTTC
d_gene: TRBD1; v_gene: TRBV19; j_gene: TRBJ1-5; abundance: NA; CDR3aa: CASSQGQGRNQPQHF; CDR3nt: TGTGCCAGTAGCCAAGGACAGGGACGCAATCAGCCCCAGCATTTT
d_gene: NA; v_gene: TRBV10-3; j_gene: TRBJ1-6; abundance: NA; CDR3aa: CAITTDSYNSPLHF; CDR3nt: TGTGCCATCACCACCGACAGCTATAATTCACCCCTCCACTTT
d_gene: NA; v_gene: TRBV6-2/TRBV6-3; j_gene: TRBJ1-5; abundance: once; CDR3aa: CASSYSGGWVWPQHF; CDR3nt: TGTGCCAGCAGTTACTCGGGCGGATGGGTCTGGCCCCAGCATTTT
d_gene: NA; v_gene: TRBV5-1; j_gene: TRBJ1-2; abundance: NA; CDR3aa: CASSLDAGRDYTF; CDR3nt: TGCGCCAGCAGCTTGGATGCAGGGAGGGACTACACCTTC
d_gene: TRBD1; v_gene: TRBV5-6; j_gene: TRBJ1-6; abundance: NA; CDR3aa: CASSFRPGTGPLGSPLHF; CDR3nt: TGTGCCAGCAGCTTCCGTCCCGGGACAGGGCCCCTCGGTTCACCCCTCCACTTT
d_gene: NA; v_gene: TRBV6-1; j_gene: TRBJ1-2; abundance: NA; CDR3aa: CASSEALRGSWTVNYGYTF; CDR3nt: TGTGCCAGCAGTGAAGCGCTTCGTGGTTCTTGGACAGTTAACTATGGCTACACCTTC
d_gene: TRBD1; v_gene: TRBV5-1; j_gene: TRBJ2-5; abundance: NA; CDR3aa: CASSLRQGRETQYF; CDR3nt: TGCGCCAGCAGCCTAAGACAGGGACGGGAGACCCAGTACTTC
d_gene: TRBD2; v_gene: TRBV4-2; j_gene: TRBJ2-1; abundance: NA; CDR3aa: CASSQDIAGGPRYGEQFF; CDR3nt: TGTGCCAGCAGCCAAGATATAGCGGGGGGGCCTCGTTATGGTGAGCAGTTCTTC
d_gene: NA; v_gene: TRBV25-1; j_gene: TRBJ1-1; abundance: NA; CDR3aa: CASRGPEAFF; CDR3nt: TGTGCCAGCAGGGGTCCTGAAGCTTTCTTT
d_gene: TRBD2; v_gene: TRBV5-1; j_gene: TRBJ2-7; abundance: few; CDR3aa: CASSLNLAGTYEQYF; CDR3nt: TGCGCCAGCAGCTTGAATCTAGCGGGGACCTACGAGCAGTACTTC
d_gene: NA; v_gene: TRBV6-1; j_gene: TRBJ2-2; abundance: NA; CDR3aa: CASSERTLGELFF; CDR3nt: TGTGCCAGCAGTGAAAGGACATTGGGGGAGCTGTTTTTT
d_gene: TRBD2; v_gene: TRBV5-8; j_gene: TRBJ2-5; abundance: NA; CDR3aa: CASSFDSSGLQETQYF; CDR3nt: TGTGCCAGCAGCTTTGATTCTAGCGGGTTACAAGAGACCCAGTACTTC
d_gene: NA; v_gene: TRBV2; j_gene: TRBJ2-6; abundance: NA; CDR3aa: CASQEDSGANVLTF; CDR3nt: TGTGCCAGCCAAGAGGACTCTGGGGCCAACGTCCTGACTTTC
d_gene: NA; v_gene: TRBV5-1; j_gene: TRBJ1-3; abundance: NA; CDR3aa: CASSLVWGISGNTIYF; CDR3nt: TGCGCCAGCAGCTTGGTATGGGGCATCTCTGGAAACACCATATATTTT
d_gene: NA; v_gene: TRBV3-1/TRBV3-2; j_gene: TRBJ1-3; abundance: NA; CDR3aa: CASKGDNTIYF; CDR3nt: TGTGCCAGCAAAGGAGATAACACCATATATTTT
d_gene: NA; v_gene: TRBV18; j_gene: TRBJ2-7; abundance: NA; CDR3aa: CASSPNRPEYYEQYF; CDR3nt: TGTGCCAGCTCACCGAATAGACCCGAATACTACGAGCAGTACTTC
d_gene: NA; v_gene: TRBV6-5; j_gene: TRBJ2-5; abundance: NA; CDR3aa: CACRHGETQYF; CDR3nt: TGTGCCTGTCGACATGGAGAGACCCAGTACTTC
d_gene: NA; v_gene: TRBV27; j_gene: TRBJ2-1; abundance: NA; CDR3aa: CASSFRTGMEQFF; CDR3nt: TGTGCCAGCAGTTTCAGAACGGGAATGGAGCAGTTCTTC